The present T cell receptor beta chain was sequenced within a study of blood T cells in healthy people across ages. Overall study findings and caveats: Calculation of diversity from one million T cells yielded estimates considered to be underestimates.

With regard to this clonotype: The antigen is not known.

Each sample yielded at least 5 micrograms of PBMC total RNA. V was cut by 0 bases and J by 4 bases, with 13 bases left in between. Per germline, CDR1 MNHEY and CDR2 SVGEGT. The length of the CDR3 is 16 residues. A second PCR, run for 7 to 11 cycles, used a sample-barcoded 5' primer plus a J-beta primer mix. TCRdb called the 5' RACE reads again in MiXCR, with one record for every CDR3 protein. There are 1.5 million to 2 million distinct CDR3 sequences in the sample; roughly 52% occur only once, and approximately 2% lies in the top ten. This clonotype originated in a woman aged 40 to 50 in good health. The sequenced material came from blood. The V gene is TRBV6-2 or TRBV6-3, the J gene TRBJ2-1; no clear D gene. CDR3 residues: CASSYSVHSLYNEQFF. CDR3 in DNA: TGTGCCAGCAGTTACTCAGTGCATAGCCTATACAATGAGCAGTTCTTC.